The present entry profiles one T cell receptor beta chain with its context. Per the original data handling: How many nucleated cells were present was estimated from reference gene primer amplification. Assay used: immunoSEQ multiplex PCR; TCRdb lists only in-frame clones, some missing. The DNA gave D and trimming, while V, J and clone size come from that table. The sample includes about 89,000 clones, around 90% of them seen just once. These data are taken from a study of blood T cell repertoires in COVID-19. Overall study context: Samples representing acute and convalescent COVID-19 were sourced from the United States, Italy and Spain. Sample material is recorded as cDNA or gDNA derived from T cells, B-cell-depleted T cells, or PBMCs.

The V and J ends lost 7 bases and 3 bases, in that order; junction bases with no gene match: 10. Germline-derived CDR1 and CDR2 are MNHEY and SVGAGI. The CDR3 sequence is 15 residues long. The V gene is TRBV6-5, the J gene TRBJ2-3, with 7 bases that match TRBD1. The TCR was taken from a male donor with acute or convalescent COVID-19. Sequencing was carried out using peripheral blood. CDR3 loop: CASNTRGRGTDTQYF. The CDR3 nucleotides are TGTGCCAGCAACACCAGGGGCAGGGGGACAGATACGCAGTATTTT.